These 19 T cell receptor beta chains originate from one sample sequenced in a study of technical replicates of blood from several donors (TCRdb year 2017). The library was produced with the immunoSEQ multiplex PCR assay. Sourced from immuneACCESS, this table was stored by TCRdb with only in-frame sequences that have V and J called. A share of the clones is absent; for the studies checked, an unresolved V gene accounts for under half, and the remainder has no known explanation. The sample data list about 79,000 clones, and about 91% of these were observed just once. 0.3% to 0.45% of the sample is taken by the ten largest. Sequencing input: T cells isolated from PBMCs. These receptor sequences come from a human donor in good health. Some clones in this sample may be carry-over from other donors' samples.

V gene TRBV28 combines with J gene TRBJ2-7, with 7 nucleotides matching TRBD2. V shed 2 bases, J shed 3 bases, and the junction held 1 base outside the gene matches. CDR3 length: 13 amino acids. Germline V gives CDR1 MDHEN, CDR2 SYDVKM. CDR3 sequence (DNA): TGTGCCAGCAGTTTAGCGGGAGTCTACGAGCAGTACTTC. It codes for CASSLAGVYEQYF.

The chain uses TRBV27 and TRBJ2-5, with a weak D call TRBD2 (5 bases). This CDR3 is built from 16 residues. The germline V gene has CDR1 MNHEY and CDR2 SMNVEV (reference sequence). The ends were cut back, 0 bases at V and 4 bases at J, with 15 bases in the middle. The CDR3 DNA is TGTGCCAGCAGTTTATCGCCTACTAGTAGTGGAGAGACCCAGTACTTC. Translation gives CASSLSPTSSGETQYF.

V and J are TRBV7-9 and TRBJ2-5; D possibly corresponds to TRBD2 (6 bases). Trimming took off 2 bases at V and 5 bases at J, with 9 bases between the two ends. Germline CDR1 reads SEHNR; CDR2 reads FQNEAQ (reference sequence). This CDR3 comprises 13 residues. The CDR3 sequence: CASSLFRGETQYF. CDR3 nucleotide sequence: TGTGCCAGCAGCTTATTTCGGGGGGAGACCCAGTACTTC.

The chain employs TRBV5-1 and TRBJ2-7; D unclear. The germline CDR1 and CDR2 sequences are SGHRS and YFSETQ. CDR3 length: 11 residues. The germline V and J ends were trimmed by 3 bases and 4 bases, with 5 bases remaining between them. In DNA, the CDR3 is TGCGCCAGCAGCTATAATTACGAGCAGTACTTC. Encoded protein: CASSYNYEQYF.

This chain connects TRBV7-6 to TRBJ1-2, with 7 nucleotides matching TRBD1. The trim removed 5 bases at V and 4 bases at J, leaving 10 bases unmatched. Germline-derived CDR1 and CDR2 are SGHVS and FNYEAQ. There are 15 residues in the CDR3. The CDR3 is CASSPRTTGVYGYTF. Here the CDR3 DNA reads TGTGCCAGCAGCCCGAGAACTACAGGGGTCTATGGCTACACCTTC.

The chain combines TRBV19 with TRBJ2-5; TRBD2 is a possible D gene (6 bases). Looked up from germline, CDR1 is LNHDA and CDR2 is SQIVND (reference sequence). Trimming cost V 5 bases and J 1 base, with 8 bases left between them. The CDR3 length is 13 residues. CDR3 DNA: TGTGCCAGTAGTCCGGGACTCCAAGAGACCCAGTACTTC. It specifies CASSPGLQETQYF.

The V call is TRBV4-1, the J call TRBJ2-4; 11 bases match TRBD1. The CDR3 is made up of 20 amino acids. The ends lost 4 bases at V and 0 bases at J; junction bases unmatched: 14. Germline V gives CDR1 MGHRA, CDR2 YSYEKL. This CDR3 is CASSRPLGQGASVAKNIQYF. For the CDR3, the DNA is TGCGCCAGCAGCCGGCCCCTCGGACAGGGGGCTTCGGTAGCCAAAAACATTCAGTACTTC.

The CDR3 here is CASSEDAGTGYGYTF. CDR3 coding DNA: TGTGCCAGCAGTGAAGATGCCGGGACAGGGTATGGCTACACCTTC. J is TRBJ1-2 and V is TRBV2; 9 bases are shared with TRBD1. Germline V CDR1 and CDR2: SNHLY, FYNNEI. Trimming removed 1 base from V and 5 bases from J; junction bases left unmatched: 5. This CDR3 has 15 amino acids. Full variable domain (rest looked up from reference TRBV2 and TRBJ1-2): EPEVTQTPSHQVTQMGQEVILRCVPISNHLYFYWYRQILGQKVEFLVSFYNNEISEKSEIFDDQFSVERPDGSNFTLKIRSTKLEDSAMYFCASSEDAGTGYGYTFGSGTRLTVV.

V usage is TRBV6-5 and J usage is TRBJ1-2; D remains ambiguous. Trimming stripped 2 bases from V and 7 bases from J, with 14 bases between. In germline, CDR1 is MNHEY, CDR2 SVGAGI. This CDR3 has 14 residues. DNA for the CDR3: TGTGCCAGCAGTTACCGAGGCCCACCATCTGGCTACACCTTC. Its translation: CASSYRGPPSGYTF.

V gene TRBV15 combines with J gene TRBJ1-5; D may be TRBD1 (6 bases). Trimming stripped 0 bases from V and 4 bases from J, with 10 bases between. Per the germline V gene, CDR1 is LNHNV and CDR2 is YYDKDF (reference sequence). This CDR3 comprises 15 residues. The CDR3 DNA is TGTGCCACCAGCAGAGATAGCAGGGGTAATCAGCCCCAGCATTTT. Residues: CATSRDSRGNQPQHF.

This clone was recorded once. The genes are TRBV19 and TRBJ2-1; 10 positions agree with TRBD2. CDR3 length: 16 residues. V lost 5 bases, J lost 2 bases, and 6 bases stayed unmatched. Germline assignment: CDR1 LNHDA and CDR2 SQIVND (reference sequence). The CDR3 is CASSVGLAEAYNEQFF. The CDR3 DNA reads as TGTGCCAGTAGTGTAGGACTAGCGGAGGCCTACAATGAGCAGTTCTTC. The whole variable domain, remainder taken from reference TRBV19 and TRBJ2-1, is DGGITQSPKYLFRKEGQNVTLSCEQNLNHDAMYWYRQDPGQGLRLIYYSQIVNDFQKGDIAEGYSVSREKKESFPLTVTSAQKNPTAFYLCASSVGLAEAYNEQFFGPGTRLTVL.

The V and J genes are TRBV11-3 and TRBJ1-2; 7 bases map to TRBD1. J gave up 4 bases and V 5 bases, and 7 bases lay outside the gene matches. This CDR3 spans 14 amino acids. Germline V lookup: CDR1 SGHNT, CDR2 YENEEA. Here the CDR3 DNA reads TGTGCCAGCAGCGCGGAAACAGGGGCCTATGGCTACACCTTC. It codes for CASSAETGAYGYTF.

The J gene is TRBJ2-7, the V gene TRBV30, with 9 bases aligning to TRBD2. The CDR3 sequence is 13 residues long. V dropped 1 base and J dropped 3; count of bases not matched to a gene: 1. Germline V gene sequence: CDR1 GTSNPN, CDR2 SVGIG (reference sequence). The CDR3 DNA reads TGTGCCTGGAGTGGGCGGGAGGGCTACGAGCAGTACTTC. It is translated as CAWSGREGYEQYF. Looking up the rest from reference TRBV30 and TRBJ2-7 gives the full variable domain: SQTIHQWPATLVQPVGSPLSLECTVEGTSNPNLYWYRQAAGRGLQLLFYSVGIGQISSEVPQNLSASRPQDRQFILSSKKLLLSDSGFYLCAWSGREGYEQYFGPGTRLTVT.

This chain joins TRBV19 and TRBJ2-7, with D perhaps matching TRBD1 (6 bases). This CDR3 is built from 13 residues. Germline CDR1 and CDR2: LNHDA and SQIVND (reference sequence). Between the trimmed V and J ends, which lost 7 bases and 7 bases, there was a span of 17 bases. Here the CDR3 reads CASKDDRSREQYF. The CDR3 DNA sequence: TGTGCCAGTAAAGATGACAGGTCGCGGGAGCAGTACTTC.

The chain is built from TRBV7-2 and TRBJ2-5, with 7 bases fitting TRBD2. CDR1 and CDR2 from the germline V gene are SGHTA and FQGNSA. CDR3 size: 15 residues. The junction had 6 bases not matched to a gene; V was cut back by 0 bases and J by 5 bases. The CDR3 DNA reads as TGTGCCAGCAGCTTAGCGGGAGGGCCGTGGGAGACCCAGTACTTC. Translation gives CASSLAGGPWETQYF.

The rearrangement joins TRBV30 to TRBJ1-6; no firm D call. CDR3 length: 13 residues. Germline-derived CDR1 and CDR2 are GTSNPN and SVGIG (reference sequence). Trimming cost V 3 bases and J 10 bases, with 13 bases left between them. The DNA of the CDR3 is TGTGCCTGGAGCTATGCCTTGATCTCACCCCTCCACTTT. This codes for CAWSYALISPLHF.

The V call is TRBV19, the J call TRBJ2-2; 8 nucleotides agree with TRBD1. After removal of 9 bases from V and 7 bases from J, the junction contained 10 bases not matched to a gene. Germline V gives CDR1 LNHDA, CDR2 SQIVND (reference sequence). This CDR3 is built from 14 residues. CDR3 sequence: CASSPAGGHGELFF. The CDR3 DNA sequence: TGTGCCAGCTCCCCTGCAGGGGGCCACGGGGAGCTGTTTTTT.

This clone was picked up one time. The V and J genes are TRBV2 and TRBJ2-6; 11 bases align to TRBD1. The V and J ends lost 0 bases and 4 bases, in that order; junction bases with no gene match: 8. Germline values: CDR1 SNHLY, CDR2 FYNNEI. This CDR3 has 19 residues. In DNA form, the CDR3 reads TGTGCCAGCAGTGAAGCGCGCGGACAGGGGGCAGGAGGGGCCAACGTCCTGACTTTC. This translates into CASSEARGQGAGGANVLTF.

This chain connects TRBV19 to TRBJ2-7; possibly TRBD2 for D (5 bases). The germline CDR1 and CDR2 sequences are LNHDA and SQIVND (reference sequence). Trimming stripped 5 bases from V and 7 bases from J, with 9 bases between. This CDR3 contains 11 residues. The CDR3 DNA is TGTGCCAGTAGTGTGAGGGATGAGCAGTACTTC. It specifies CASSVRDEQYF.